Listed here are 29 T cell receptor beta chains from one sample, sequenced in a study of blood T cells in healthy people across ages. A second PCR of roughly 7 to 11 cycles used a sample-barcoded 5' primer and a J-beta primer mix. In TCRdb, the 5' RACE reads were re-called with MiXCR into one record per CDR3 protein. This table holds approximately 940,000 distinct CDR3 sequences, about 48% found once. The source material was blood. These receptors were collected from a man aged 25 to 40 in good health.

The chain recombines TRBV20-1 with TRBJ2-5; 7 nucleotides agree with TRBD1. Trimming cost V 5 bases and J 0 bases; bases outside gene matches: 18. The length of the CDR3 is 18 residues. Germline assignment: CDR1 DFQATT and CDR2 SNEGSKA (reference sequence). The chain's CDR3 is CSALTGVRLAMYQETQYF. CDR3 in DNA: TGCAGTGCTCTAACAGGGGTTCGGCTAGCCATGTACCAAGAGACCCAGTACTTC.

This clonotype was seen more than once but under ten times. The V call is TRBV3-1, the J call TRBJ2-1; D is perhaps TRBD1 or TRBD2 (5 bases each). Germline-derived CDR1 and CDR2 are LGHDT and YNNKEL (reference sequence). The V gene lost 3 bases and the J gene lost 6 bases, with 15 bases spanning the gap. The CDR3 has 15 residues. The CDR3 nucleotides are TGTGCCAGCAGCCAGACGGGACCCATAACCAATGAGCAGTTCTTC. Its translation is CASSQTGPITNEQFF.

This clonotype has a handful of counts. The gene calls are TRBV5-1 and TRBJ2-7, with 13 bases lining up with TRBD2. The trim removed 4 bases at V and 0 bases at J, leaving 10 bases unmatched. Looked up from germline, CDR1 is SGHRS and CDR2 is YFSETQ. This CDR3 is built from 18 residues. This CDR3 is CASSPLTSGGLSSYEQYF. For the CDR3, the DNA is TGCGCCAGCAGCCCTCTGACTAGCGGGGGGCTCAGCTCCTACGAGCAGTACTTC.

This clonotype was found a few times. The chain employs TRBV20-1 and TRBJ2-4; 7 nucleotides align to TRBD1. V trimming: 6 bases; J trimming: 0 bases; junction bases outside the gene matches: 8. Germline V lookup: CDR1 DFQATT, CDR2 SNEGSKA (reference sequence). The CDR3 has 15 residues. CDR3 DNA: TGCAGTGCCCAGGGACAGCACTTAGCCAAAAACATTCAGTACTTC. This translates into CSAQGQHLAKNIQYF.

J is TRBJ1-2 and V is TRBV5-1; D uncertain. Between the trimmed V and J ends, which lost 4 bases and 4 bases, there was a span of 11 bases. This CDR3 is 13 amino acids long. Germline values: CDR1 SGHRS, CDR2 YFSETQ. CDR3 amino acids: CASSPNGVYGYTF. As DNA, the CDR3 is TGCGCCAGCAGCCCGAACGGTGTCTATGGCTACACCTTC. Full variable domain (outside the CDR3, taken from reference TRBV5-1 and TRBJ1-2): KAGVTQTPRYLIKTRGQQVTLSCSPISGHRSVSWYQQTPGQGLQFLFEYFSETQRNKGNFPGRFSGRQFSNSRSEMNVSTLELGDSALYLCASSPNGVYGYTFGSGTRLTVV.

This clonotype occurred a few times. The chain couples TRBV20-1 to TRBJ1-5; possibly TRBD1 for D (5 bases). Deletions cut 0 bases from V and 5 bases from J, with 14 bases between. The V gene's germline CDR1 is DFQATT and CDR2 SNEGSKA (reference sequence). The CDR3 totals 15 residues. CDR3 sequence (DNA): TGCAGTGCTAGAGATCGTGCCAGGGTCTATCAGCCCCAGCATTTT. Its protein product is CSARDRARVYQPQHF.

The chain is built from TRBV20-1 and TRBJ2-7; 9 nucleotides match TRBD1. Germline CDR1 is DFQATT and CDR2 is SNEGSKA (reference sequence). The V gene end was trimmed by 0 bases and the J gene end by 0 bases; junction bases not matched to a gene: 3. This CDR3 contains 15 residues. CDR3 loop: CSAREGTGSSYEQYF. As DNA, the CDR3 is TGCAGTGCTAGAGAGGGGACAGGGAGCTCCTACGAGCAGTACTTC.

The chain is built from TRBV7-2 and TRBJ2-3, with TRBD2 matching over 8 bases. Germline V lookup: CDR1 SGHTA, CDR2 FQGNSA. The CDR3 runs 16 residues. Unmatched junction bases numbered 14, after V lost 1 base and J lost 11 bases. In DNA, the CDR3 is TGTGCCAGCAGCTTAGATAGCGGGGAGAGGGGTCGGCAGCAGTATTTT. Translating gives CASSLDSGERGRQQYF.

The chain is built from TRBV4-1 and TRBJ1-2, with a weak D call TRBD1 (6 bases). This CDR3 spans 15 amino acids. The V end was cut by 3 bases, the J end by 3 bases, with 14 bases between. Per germline, CDR1 MGHRA and CDR2 YSYEKL. The CDR3 DNA follows: TGCGCCAGCAGCCAGAGGGCAGGGGAGGACTATGGCTACACCTTC. It is translated as CASSQRAGEDYGYTF.

This clonotype showed up just a few times. The chain has TRBV20-1 and TRBJ2-1; a weak D match, TRBD1 (6 bases). The CDR3 sequence is 15 residues long. Germline CDR1 is DFQATT and CDR2 is SNEGSKA (reference sequence). The germline V and J ends were trimmed by 0 bases and 6 bases, with 15 bases remaining between them. The CDR3 DNA reads TGCAGTGCTAGAGATCTCGGCAGGGGCAGCAATGAGCAGTTCTTC. Protein sequence: CSARDLGRGSNEQFF.

The J gene is TRBJ2-1, the V gene TRBV20-1, with D tentatively TRBD1 or TRBD2 (6 bases each). The germline V and J ends were trimmed by 7 bases and 6 bases, with 19 bases remaining between them. Germline CDR1 is DFQATT and CDR2 is SNEGSKA (reference sequence). This CDR3 has 14 residues. CDR3 bases: TGCAGTGTTATCCAGGCCGGGGGCCGCAATGAGCAGTTCTTC. It translates to CSVIQAGGRNEQFF.

This sequence joins TRBV5-6 and TRBJ2-1; D perhaps matches TRBD2 (6 bases). CDR1 is SGHDT, CDR2 YYEEEE, per germline. The V gene lost 0 bases and the J gene lost 7 bases, with 11 bases spanning the gap. This CDR3 is 14 amino acids long. The CDR3 nucleotides are TGTGCCAGCAGCTTGGTCCCCGGGGGTAATGAGCAGTTCTTC. Its translation: CASSLVPGGNEQFF.

This chain uses TRBV11-2 with TRBJ1-4; D is uncertain. The CDR3 sequence is 13 residues long. Trimming pared 1 base from V and 12 bases from J, leaving 12 bases between. CDR1 and CDR2 from the germline V gene are SGHAT and FQNNGV. The CDR3 DNA sequence: TGTGCCAGCAGCTTAGGGCAGCGGGGAGAACTGTTTTTT. Translated: CASSLGQRGELFF. The full variable domain, completed using reference TRBV11-2 and TRBJ1-4, is EAGVAQSPRYKIIEKRQSVAFWCNPISGHATLYWYQQILGQGPKLLIQFQNNGVVDDSQLPKDRFSAERLKGVDSTLKIQPAKLEDSAVYLCASSLGQRGELFFGSGTQLSVL.

This chain connects TRBV3-1 to TRBJ1-2, with 9 bases that match TRBD1. Looked up from germline, CDR1 is LGHDT and CDR2 is YNNKEL (reference sequence). The CDR3 has 15 amino acids. Unmatched junction bases numbered 8, after V lost 1 base and J lost 8 bases. CDR3 loop: CASSQGTGGAEGYTF. The CDR3 DNA sequence: TGTGCCAGCAGCCAAGGAACAGGGGGCGCGGAGGGCTACACCTTC.

The table lists this clonotype with a few counts. J is TRBJ2-3 and V is TRBV7-3; D is perhaps TRBD1 or TRBD2 (5 bases each). Trimming cost V 6 bases and J 2 bases, with 15 bases left between them. CDR1 is SGHTA and CDR2 is FQGTGA in the germline V gene. This CDR3 has 15 amino acids. CDR3 sequence: CASSSGTLNTDTQYF. Here the CDR3 DNA reads TGTGCCAGCAGTTCAGGGACCCTTAACACAGATACGCAGTATTTT.

This rearrangement joins TRBV14 to TRBJ2-1; D is uncertain. Germline assignment: CDR1 SGHDN and CDR2 FVKESK. Trimming pared 3 bases from V and 0 bases from J, leaving 12 bases between. The CDR3 runs 16 residues. This chain's CDR3 is CASSHLLSSSYNEQFF. The CDR3, as DNA: TGTGCCAGCAGCCACTTGCTATCCAGCTCCTACAATGAGCAGTTCTTC.

The chain joins TRBV20-1 to TRBJ1-2; no clear D gene. The CDR3 has 14 residues. Per the germline V gene, CDR1 is DFQATT and CDR2 is SNEGSKA (reference sequence). Trimming took off 7 bases at V and 4 bases at J, with 19 bases between the two ends. The CDR3 DNA sequence: TGCAGTGTCGGGGTGCCTCCGGTATCCTATGGCTACACCTTC. Amino acids: CSVGVPPVSYGYTF.

This clonotype was seen a few times. V is TRBV7-9 and J is TRBJ2-3; D gene ambiguous. CDR1 SEHNR and CDR2 FQNEAQ come from the germline V gene (reference sequence). The CDR3 spans 14 residues. Trimming took 1 base from V and 4 from J, leaving 9 bases between them. For the CDR3, the DNA is TGTGCCAGCAGCTTAGTTGCGGCCCCAGATACGCAGTATTTT. Protein sequence: CASSLVAAPDTQYF.

Notes on this clonotype: One base away lies a much larger clone, so this may be a sequencing read error. This rearrangement joins TRBV12-3 or TRBV12-4 to TRBJ2-1; D is unresolved. The CDR3 covers 16 residues. The germline V and J ends were trimmed by 5 bases and 5 bases, with 19 bases remaining between them. CDR3 sequence (DNA): TGTGCCAGCAGTCTCGGTGCGCTAGTACCTAACAATGAGCAGTTCTTC. Encoded protein: CASSLGALVPNNEQFF.

This clonotype has a count of ten or more. The rearrangement joins TRBV29-1 to TRBJ2-3; TRBD1 matches at 8 bases. There are 14 residues in the CDR3. Per germline, CDR1 SQVTM and CDR2 ANQGSEA. V lost 0 bases, J lost 4 bases, and 3 bases stayed unmatched. The CDR3 DNA reads as TGCAGCGTTGAAGAGGTGGACAGGGCAGATACGCAGTATTTT. Encoded protein: CSVEEVDRADTQYF.

The chain uses TRBV29-1 and TRBJ2-7, with D unclear. The CDR3 covers 11 residues. In germline, CDR1 is SQVTM, CDR2 ANQGSEA. Trimming pared 0 bases from V and 2 bases from J, leaving 2 bases between. The CDR3 DNA reads as TGCAGCGTTGAAGAGACCTACGAGCAGTACTTC. As protein: CSVEETYEQYF.

The chain employs TRBV6-2 or TRBV6-3 and TRBJ2-7, with 11 bases aligning to TRBD2. The CDR3 has 16 residues. J lost 0 bases, V lost 4 bases, and 5 bases had no gene match. From germline, CDR1 is MNHEY and CDR2 SVGEGT. The CDR3 region is CASSWGLADYSYEQYF. CDR3 nucleotides: TGTGCCAGCAGTTGGGGACTAGCGGACTACTCCTACGAGCAGTACTTC.

This clonotype occurred a few times. The chain links TRBV5-6 to TRBJ2-3; D is unclear. The V gene's germline CDR1 is SGHDT and CDR2 YYEEEE. The CDR3 length is 12 residues. The V end was cut by 6 bases, the J end by 6 bases, with 11 bases between. The CDR3 protein is CASTNGLDTQYF. In DNA, the CDR3 is TGTGCCAGCACCAACGGGCTGGATACGCAGTATTTT.

This clonotype was counted many times. Relative to the germline gene, one junction end is altered; a read error may explain this. The chain uses TRBV5-1 and TRBJ2-3; TRBD2 agrees at 12 bases. CDR1 and CDR2 (germline): SGHRS, YFSETQ. The CDR3 has 15 amino acids. This CDR3 reads CASSLASGGADTQYF. The CDR3 DNA is TGTGCCAGCAGTTTAGCTAGCGGGGGGGCAGATACGCAGTATTTT.

V is TRBV11-2 and J is TRBJ2-6; D is undetermined. The CDR3 totals 16 residues. V was cut by 1 base and J by 5 bases, with 12 bases left in between. Germline values: CDR1 SGHAT, CDR2 FQNNGV. The DNA of the CDR3 is TGTGCCAGCAGCTTAGGAATTTCGGAATGGGCCAACGTCCTGACTTTC. It encodes CASSLGISEWANVLTF.

The chain is built from TRBV5-1 and TRBJ2-3; no definite D call. The CDR3 totals 14 residues. Trimming took 2 bases from V and 0 from J, leaving 7 bases between them. CDR1 and CDR2 (germline): SGHRS, YFSETQ. CDR3 DNA: TGCGCCAGCAGCTTTTTGGCCAGCACAGATACGCAGTATTTT. This codes for CASSFLASTDTQYF.

The genes are TRBV5-1 and TRBJ1-2, with 7 nucleotides matching TRBD1. The V and J ends lost 5 bases and 8 bases, in that order; junction bases with no gene match: 6. Germline CDR1 reads SGHRS; CDR2 reads YFSETQ. The CDR3 is 12 residues long. Here the CDR3 reads CASSPDRWGYTF. The CDR3 DNA sequence: TGCGCCAGCAGTCCGGACAGGTGGGGCTACACCTTC.

The V call is TRBV7-9, the J call TRBJ2-3, with D maybe TRBD2 (7 bases). The CDR3 length is 16 residues. CDR1 SEHNR and CDR2 FQNEAQ come from the germline V gene (reference sequence). Trimming cost V 3 bases and J 4 bases, with 17 bases left between them. The CDR3 spells CASSLIGGAVADTQYF. The CDR3 DNA follows: TGTGCCAGCAGCTTGATTGGGGGGGCCGTGGCAGATACGCAGTATTTT. The full variable domain, its missing parts supplied by reference TRBV7-9 and TRBJ2-3, is DTGVSQNPRHKITKRGQNVTFRCDPISEHNRLYWYRQTLGQGPEFLTYFQNEAQLEKSRLLSDRFSAERPKGSFSTLEIQRTEQGDSAMYLCASSLIGGAVADTQYFGPGTRLTVL.

In DNA form, the CDR3 reads TGTGCCTGGAGTGTACTGCTAGGGGACCAGCCCCAGCATTTT. It yields the protein CAWSVLLGDQPQHF. The chain uses TRBV30 and TRBJ1-5; D may be TRBD1 (5 bases). Germline lookup yields CDR1 GTSNPN and CDR2 SVGIG (reference sequence). The CDR3 totals 14 residues. Trimming pared 0 bases from V and 7 bases from J, leaving 13 bases between. Full variable domain (outside the CDR3, taken from reference TRBV30 and TRBJ1-5): SQTIHQWPATLVQPVGSPLSLECTVEGTSNPNLYWYRQAAGRGLQLLFYSVGIGQISSEVPQNLSASRPQDRQFILSSKKLLLSDSGFYLCAWSVLLGDQPQHFGDGTRLSIL.